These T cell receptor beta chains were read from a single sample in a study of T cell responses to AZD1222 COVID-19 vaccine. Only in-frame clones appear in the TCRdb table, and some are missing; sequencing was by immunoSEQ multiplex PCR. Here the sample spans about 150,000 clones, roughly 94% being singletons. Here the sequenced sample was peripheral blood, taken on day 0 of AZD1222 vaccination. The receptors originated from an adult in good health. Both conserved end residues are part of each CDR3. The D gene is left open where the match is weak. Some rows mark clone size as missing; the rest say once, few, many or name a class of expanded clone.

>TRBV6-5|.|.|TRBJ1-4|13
CASRWGPNEKLFF
TGTGCCAGCAGGTGGGGGCCTAATGAAAAACTGTTTTTT
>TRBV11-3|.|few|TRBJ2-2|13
CASSSIRAGELFF
TGTGCCAGCAGCTCAATCAGGGCCGGGGAGCTGTTTTTT
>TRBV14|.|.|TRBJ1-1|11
CASSVGAEAFF
TGTGCCAGCAGCGTTGGGGCTGAAGCTTTCTTT
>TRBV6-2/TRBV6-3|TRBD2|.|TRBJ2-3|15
CASSYASGVVDTQYF
TGTGCCAGCAGTTACGCTAGCGGGGTTGTAGATACGCAGTATTTT
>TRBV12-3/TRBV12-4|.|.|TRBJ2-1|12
CASSISFVEQFF
TGTGCCAGCAGTATTAGTTTCGTTGAGCAGTTCTTC
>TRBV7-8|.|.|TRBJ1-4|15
CASSAGRDPAEKLFF
TGTGCCAGCAGCGCAGGGAGGGACCCGGCTGAAAAACTGTTTTTT
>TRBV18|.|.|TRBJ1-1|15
CASSPQESGNTEAFF
TGTGCCAGCTCACCACAGGAGTCCGGGAACACTGAAGCTTTCTTT
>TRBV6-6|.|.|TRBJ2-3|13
CASKQGGTDTQYF
TGTGCCAGCAAACAGGGCGGCACAGATACGCAGTATTTT
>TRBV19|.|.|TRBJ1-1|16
CASSILAGTSNTEAFF
TGTGCCAGTAGTATCCTAGCCGGGACTTCCAACACTGAAGCTTTCTTT
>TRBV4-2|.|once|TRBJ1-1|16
CASSQEPRVKGTEAFF
TGTGCCAGCAGCCAAGAACCTAGGGTGAAGGGCACTGAAGCTTTCTTT
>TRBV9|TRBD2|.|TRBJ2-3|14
CASSPQSGGTAQYF
TGTGCCAGCAGCCCGCAAAGCGGGGGGACGGCGCAGTATTTT
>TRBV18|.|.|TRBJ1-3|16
CASSASVFGSGNTIYF
TGTGCCAGCTCAGCCTCGGTATTCGGCTCTGGAAACACCATATATTTT
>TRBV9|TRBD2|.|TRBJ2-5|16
CASSAGGGVLWETQYF
TGTGCCAGCAGCGCCGGCGGGGGGGTCCTGTGGGAGACCCAGTACTTC
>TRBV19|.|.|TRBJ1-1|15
CASTPEGEMNTEAFF
TGTGCCAGTACCCCTGAGGGGGAAATGAACACTGAAGCTTTCTTT
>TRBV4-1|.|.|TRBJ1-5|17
CASSLGSARGSNQPQHF
TGCGCCAGCAGCCTAGGGTCGGCGAGGGGGAGCAATCAGCCCCAGCATTTT
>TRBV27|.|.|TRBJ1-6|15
CASRPKSSYNSPLHF
TGTGCCAGCAGACCCAAGAGCTCCTATAATTCACCCCTCCACTTT
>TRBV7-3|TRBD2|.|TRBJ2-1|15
CASSPYTSGINEQFF
TGTGCCAGCAGCCCGTATACTAGCGGGATCAATGAGCAGTTCTTC
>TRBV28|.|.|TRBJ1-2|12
CASSLTDHGYTF
TGTGCCAGCAGTTTAACGGACCATGGCTACACCTTC
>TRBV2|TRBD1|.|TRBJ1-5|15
CASSLTGGFNQPQHF
TGTGCCAGCAGCCTGACAGGGGGCTTCAATCAGCCCCAGCATTTT
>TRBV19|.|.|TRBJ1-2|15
CASSSPGRANYGYTF
TGTGCCAGTAGTTCCCCGGGACGGGCAAACTATGGCTACACCTTC
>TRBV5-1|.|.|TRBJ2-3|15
CASSGGHTSTDTQYF
TGCGCCAGCAGCGGGGGACACACTAGCACAGATACGCAGTATTTT
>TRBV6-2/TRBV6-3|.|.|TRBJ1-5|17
CASSPSGRKSHNQPQHF
TGTGCCAGCAGTCCCTCAGGGCGAAAGTCCCACAATCAGCCCCAGCATTTT
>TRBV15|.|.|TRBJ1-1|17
CATSRGVEASRDTEAFF
TGTGCCACCAGCAGAGGGGTAGAGGCCTCGAGGGACACTGAAGCTTTCTTT
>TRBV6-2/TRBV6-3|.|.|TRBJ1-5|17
CASSYGGRGFSNQPQHF
TGTGCCAGCAGTTACGGGGGACGGGGATTTAGCAATCAGCCCCAGCATTTT
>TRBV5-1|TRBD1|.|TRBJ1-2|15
CASSFEPGTGDGYTF
TGCGCCAGCAGCTTTGAACCCGGGACAGGGGATGGCTACACCTTC
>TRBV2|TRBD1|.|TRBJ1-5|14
CASSDQGERQPQHF
TGTGCCAGCAGTGACCAGGGGGAACGTCAGCCCCAGCATTTT
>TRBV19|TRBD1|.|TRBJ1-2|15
CASSLGTGPNYGYTF
TGTGCCAGTAGTCTCGGGACAGGGCCTAACTATGGCTACACCTTC
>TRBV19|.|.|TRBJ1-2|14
CASSIVAGSHGYTF
TGTGCCAGTAGTATTGTGGCGGGGAGCCATGGCTACACCTTC
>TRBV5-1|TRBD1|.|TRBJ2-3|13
CASGQGAPDTQYF
TGCGCCAGCGGACAGGGGGCGCCGGATACGCAGTATTTT
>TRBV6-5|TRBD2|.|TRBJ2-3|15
CASRRTSGSWDTQYF
TGTGCCAGCAGGAGAACTAGCGGGAGTTGGGATACGCAGTATTTT
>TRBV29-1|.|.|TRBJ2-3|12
CSAYRDTDTQYF
TGCAGCGCATACAGGGACACAGATACGCAGTATTTT
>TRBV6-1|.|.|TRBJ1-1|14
CASSDGPGELEAFF
TGTGCCAGCAGTGATGGTCCGGGAGAACTTGAAGCTTTCTTT
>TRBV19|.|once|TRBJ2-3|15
CASSIAGQGPDTQYF
TGTGCCAGTAGTATAGCCGGCCAGGGGCCCGATACGCAGTATTTT
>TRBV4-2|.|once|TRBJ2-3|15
CASSQDRVHTDTQYF
TGTGCCAGCAGCCAAGATAGGGTCCACACAGATACGCAGTATTTT
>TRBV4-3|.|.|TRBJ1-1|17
CASSQDPRTFGNTEAFF
TGCGCCAGCAGCCAAGATCCACGCACTTTTGGGAACACTGAAGCTTTCTTT
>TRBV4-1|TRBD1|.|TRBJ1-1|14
CASSQLQGRTEAFF
TGCGCCAGCAGCCAGCTACAGGGGAGGACTGAAGCTTTCTTT
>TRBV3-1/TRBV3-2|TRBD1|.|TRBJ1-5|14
CASSPDRANQPQHF
TGTGCCAGCAGCCCCGACAGGGCCAATCAGCCCCAGCATTTT
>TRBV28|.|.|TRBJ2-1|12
CASSPPRTEQFF
TGTGCCAGCAGCCCTCCGAGAACAGAGCAGTTCTTC
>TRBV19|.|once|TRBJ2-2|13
CASSFLQTGELFF
TGTGCCAGTAGTTTCCTTCAGACCGGGGAGCTGTTTTTT
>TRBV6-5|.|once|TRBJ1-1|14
CASSYRSGNTEAFF
TGTGCCAGCAGTTACCGGTCAGGGAACACTGAAGCTTTCTTT
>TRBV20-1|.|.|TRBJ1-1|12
CSASRGNTEAFF
TGCAGTGCTAGTCGGGGGAACACTGAAGCTTTCTTT
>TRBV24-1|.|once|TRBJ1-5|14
CATSGPGSNQPQHF
TGTGCCACCAGTGGTCCCGGGAGCAATCAGCCCCAGCATTTT
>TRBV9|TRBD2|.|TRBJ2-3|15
CASSVTSEITDTQYF
TGTGCCAGCAGCGTCACTAGCGAGATCACAGATACGCAGTATTTT
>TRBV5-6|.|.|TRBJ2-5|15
CASSLGTNTQETQYF
TGTGCCAGCAGCCTCGGGACCAACACCCAAGAGACCCAGTACTTC
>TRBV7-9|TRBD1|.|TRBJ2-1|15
CASAPAGQGLNEQFF
TGTGCCAGCGCCCCTGCGGGACAGGGGCTCAATGAGCAGTTCTTC
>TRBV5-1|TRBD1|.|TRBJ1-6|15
CASSSTGDYNSPLHF
TGCGCCAGCAGCAGTACAGGGGATTATAATTCACCCCTCCACTTT
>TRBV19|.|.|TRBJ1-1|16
CASSIGTRGADTEAFF
TGTGCCAGTAGTATTGGAACGCGGGGGGCGGACACTGAAGCTTTCTTT
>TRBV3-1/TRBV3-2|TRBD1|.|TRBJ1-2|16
CASSQDRRTGFYGYTF
TGTGCCAGCAGCCAAGATCGGCGGACAGGGTTTTATGGCTACACCTTC